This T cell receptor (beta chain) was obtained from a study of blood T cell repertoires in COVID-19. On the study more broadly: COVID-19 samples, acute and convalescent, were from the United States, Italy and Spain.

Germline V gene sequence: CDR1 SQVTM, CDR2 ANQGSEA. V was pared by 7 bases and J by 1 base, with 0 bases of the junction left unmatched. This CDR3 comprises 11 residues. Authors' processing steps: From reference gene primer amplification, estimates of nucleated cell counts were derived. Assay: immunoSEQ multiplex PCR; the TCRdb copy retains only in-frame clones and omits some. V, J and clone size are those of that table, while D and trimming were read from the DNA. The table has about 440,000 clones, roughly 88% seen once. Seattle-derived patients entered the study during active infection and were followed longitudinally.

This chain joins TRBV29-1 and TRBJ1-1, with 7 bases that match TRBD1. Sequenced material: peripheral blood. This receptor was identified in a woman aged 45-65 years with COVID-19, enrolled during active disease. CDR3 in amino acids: CSGDRNTEAFF. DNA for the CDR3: TGCAGCGGGGACAGGAACACTGAAGCTTTCTTT.